The 3 T cell receptor beta chains below were found in one sample sequenced in a study of CD8+ T cells in alopecia areata. Following RNA extraction, reverse transcription yielded cDNA that acted as the sequencing template. Assay: immunoSEQ multiplex PCR; the TCRdb copy retains only in-frame clones and omits some. The table records about 180,000 clones, 59% of them present only once. The specimen comprised CD4+ T cells sorted from blood, sampled at week 0. The receptors come from a human donor with alopecia areata.

This rearrangement joins TRBV6-5 to TRBJ1-1, with 10 positions matching TRBD1. V shed 2 bases, J shed 6 bases, and the junction held 3 bases outside the gene matches. Germline V gene lookup returns CDR1 MNHEY and CDR2 SVGAGI. The CDR3 loop spans 14 amino acids. This CDR3 reads CASSYPGQGSEAFF. The CDR3 nucleotides are TGTGCCAGCAGTTACCCGGGACAGGGGTCTGAAGCTTTCTTT.

This clone has just one count. J is TRBJ1-6 and V is TRBV6-1; maybe TRBD1 (6 bases). Germline V gene lookup returns CDR1 MNHNS and CDR2 SASEGT. The CDR3 loop spans 13 amino acids. Between the trimmed V and J ends, which lost 7 bases and 7 bases, there was a span of 11 bases. The chain's CDR3 is CASNRDANSPLHF. In DNA, the CDR3 is TGTGCCAGCAACAGGGACGCGAATTCACCCCTCCACTTT.

With respect to this clone: Other DNA sequences in this sample translate to the same CDR3. This rearrangement joins TRBV7-9 to TRBJ1-1; D not certain. The CDR3 totals 13 residues. Trimming removed 2 bases at V and 1 base at J, with 5 bases between. CDR1 is SEHNR, CDR2 FQNEAQ, per germline (reference sequence). CDR3: CASSLRENTEAFF. The CDR3 nucleotides are TGTGCCAGCAGCTTACGGGAGAACACTGAAGCTTTCTTT.